This T cell receptor (beta chain) was sequenced for a study of T cells in Graves' hyperthyroidism and ophthalmopathy. RNA transcripts were the template for amplifying TCR beta CDR3 regions. HTBI primers drove first-round RT-PCR of the TCR CDR3. One entry per CDR3 protein, called by TCRdb with MiXCR from the multiplex PCR reads. The sample records 250,000 to 350,000 distinct CDR3 sequences, about a sixth being singletons. This CDR3 is built from 14 residues. V was shortened by 5 bases and J by 2 bases, with 12 bases between the two germline ends. CDR1 and CDR2 from the germline V gene are LGHDT and YNNKEL (reference sequence). This clonotype was picked up many times. With duration under 3 months, ophthalmopathy was active: Clinical Activity Score at least 3, NOSPECS at least 4.

The receptor comes from a woman aged 60-70 years with Graves' ophthalmopathy. The sequencing input was blood. The chain couples TRBV3-1 to TRBJ1-2; D possibly corresponds to TRBD1 (6 bases). CDR3 loop: CASSSQGRNYGYTF. In DNA form, the CDR3 reads TGTGCCAGCAGCTCGCAGGGGAGAAACTATGGCTACACCTTC. Complete variable domain (other parts from reference TRBV3-1 and TRBJ1-2): DTAVSQTPKYLVTQMGNDKSIKCEQNLGHDTMYWYKQDSKKFLKIMFSYNNKELIINETVPNRFSPKSPDKAHLNLHINSLELGDSAVYFCASSSQGRNYGYTFGSGTRLTVV.